This entry lists 18 T cell receptor beta chains sequenced from one sample in a study of spatial heterogeneity in lung cancer. MiXCR, run by TCRdb on the 5' RACE reads, gives a single entry per CDR3 protein. The repertoire holds about 39,000 distinct CDR3 sequences, with 2.5% to 3.5% as singletons. Time point indicated: sample taken at primary tumor resection. The specimen comprised normal lung tissue next to the tumor, sampled at surgery. The receptors originated from a male donor with early-stage non-small cell lung cancer.

The chain couples TRBV11-1 to TRBJ2-3; no reliable D call. CDR1 is SGHAT and CDR2 is FQDESV in the germline V gene (reference sequence). The CDR3 totals 13 residues. Trimming pared 1 base from V and 3 bases from J, leaving 5 bases between. The CDR3 DNA follows: TGTGCCAGCAGCTTAGAGGGAACAGATACGCAGTATTTT. This encodes CASSLEGTDTQYF.

As concerns this clonotype: A read error may be the cause here, since a much bigger clone is one base away. CDR3 in amino acids: CASSPRPERTFF. CDR3 in DNA: TGTGCCAGCAGTCCTCGACCCGAGCGGACTTTCTTT. V and J are TRBV28 and TRBJ1-1; D is unresolved. The CDR3 runs to 12 residues. With 5 bases removed from V and 12 bases from J, the gap between germline ends came to 16 bases. Per the germline V gene, CDR1 is MDHEN and CDR2 is SYDVKM.

This clonotype has at least ten counts. V is TRBV6-2 or TRBV6-3 and J is TRBJ2-2; no clear D gene. This CDR3 has 13 amino acids. V dropped 10 bases and J dropped 6 bases, with 15 bases sitting between them. Per the germline V gene, CDR1 is MNHEY and CDR2 is SVGEGT. The CDR3 bases are TGTGCCACGAAGGACGGTTACCCCGGGGAGCTGTTTTTT. Translating gives CATKDGYPGELFF.

In its sample, this clonotype was seen many times. This sequence joins TRBV30 and TRBJ2-3; 7 bases line up with TRBD1. Trimming took 4 bases from V and 2 from J; bases not matched to a gene: 6. This CDR3 spans 14 amino acids. Germline assignment: CDR1 GTSNPN and CDR2 SVGIG (reference sequence). The CDR3 here is CAWTGGISTDTQYF. In DNA, the CDR3 is TGTGCCTGGACAGGGGGAATTTCCACAGATACGCAGTATTTT.

Ten or more counts support this clonotype. The chain is built from TRBV20-1 and TRBJ2-7; the D gene could be TRBD1 or TRBD2 (5 bases each). Germline V gene data show CDR1 as DFQATT and CDR2 as SNEGSKA (reference sequence). The CDR3 consists of 15 residues. V lost 1 base and J lost 5, with 18 bases in between. The CDR3 is CSARVAGTETHEQYF. CDR3 in DNA: TGCAGTGCTAGAGTTGCCGGGACCGAAACCCACGAGCAGTACTTC.

Ten or more counts support this clonotype. The chain recombines TRBV28 with TRBJ2-7, with a tentative D call TRBD1 (6 bases). The germline V and J ends were trimmed by 6 bases and 1 base, with 19 bases remaining between them. This CDR3 contains 16 residues. Germline V gene lookup returns CDR1 MDHEN and CDR2 SYDVKM. DNA for the CDR3: TGTGCCAGCAGAGTCGGTGTAGGGACATCGTCCTACGAGCAGTACTTC. This sequence encodes CASRVGVGTSSYEQYF.

The sample holds many counts of this clonotype. V usage is TRBV12-3 or TRBV12-4 and J usage is TRBJ1-2, with 8 nucleotides matching TRBD1. CDR3 size: 14 residues. J gave up 8 bases and V 2 bases, and 7 bases lay outside the gene matches. CDR3 DNA: TGTGCCAGCAGTTTATATCAGGGGGCTGGGGGCTACACCTTC. As protein: CASSLYQGAGGYTF.

This clonotype was observed at least ten times. The chain joins TRBV6-5 to TRBJ1-2, with TRBD1 identical over 9 bases. The CDR3 totals 13 residues. With 6 bases clipped from V and 7 bases from J, the junction kept 6 bases outside the gene matches. Germline V gene data show CDR1 as MNHEY and CDR2 as SVGAGI. The CDR3 DNA follows: TGTGCCAGCAGGGGGACAGGGCTAAGTGGCTACACCTTC. Its protein product is CASRGTGLSGYTF.

The sample holds many counts of this clonotype. The chain couples TRBV7-9 to TRBJ2-7, with D possibly TRBD2 on 6 matching bases. This CDR3 contains 13 residues. Germline-derived CDR1 and CDR2 are SEHNR and FQNEAQ (reference sequence). V was clipped by 4 bases and J by 1 base, with 8 bases between them. The CDR3 protein is CASSSTSSYEQYF. CDR3 bases: TGTGCCAGCAGCTCGACTAGTTCCTACGAGCAGTACTTC.

This clonotype was seen at least ten times. The CDR3 loop is CASSLGTSGNTIYF. CDR3 sequence (DNA): TGCGCCAGCAGCCTTGGGACCTCTGGAAACACCATATATTTT. The chain joins TRBV5-1 to TRBJ1-3; a possible D gene is TRBD1 (5 bases). Germline CDR1 and CDR2: SGHRS and YFSETQ. The CDR3 covers 14 residues. Trimming cost V 4 bases and J 0 bases, with 8 bases left between them.

This clonotype came up many times. Here the CDR3 DNA reads TGCGCCAGCAGCTTGGGTCAGGGGTTAGAGACCCAGTACTTC. As protein: CASSLGQGLETQYF. The chain couples TRBV5-1 to TRBJ2-5; maybe TRBD1 (6 bases). CDR1 is SGHRS, CDR2 YFSETQ, per germline. Between the trimmed V and J ends, which lost 0 bases and 4 bases, there was a span of 10 bases. This CDR3 is 14 amino acids long.

This clonotype was observed many times. The rearrangement joins TRBV7-6 to TRBJ1-1, with D possibly TRBD1 on 5 matching bases. Germline CDR1 and CDR2: SGHVS and FNYEAQ. The CDR3 length is 16 residues. Trimming pared 1 base from V and 0 bases from J, leaving 12 bases between. The CDR3 sequence is CASSLGFEGLNTEAFF. The CDR3, as DNA: TGTGCCAGCAGCTTAGGTTTCGAGGGACTGAACACTGAAGCTTTCTTT.

This clonotype was found many times. This chain connects TRBV7-2 to TRBJ2-7; TRBD1 matches 8 bases. The trim removed 4 bases at V and 3 bases at J, leaving 5 bases unmatched. Germline V gives CDR1 SGHTA, CDR2 FQGNSA. The CDR3 has 14 residues. For the CDR3, the DNA is TGTGCCAGCAGCTCGTCAGGGGGCTACTACGAGCAGTACTTC. Protein: CASSSSGGYYEQYF.

There are many counts of this clonotype. The chain is built from TRBV6-6 and TRBJ2-1; 8 bases agree with TRBD1. With 7 bases clipped from V and 7 bases from J, the junction kept 3 bases outside the gene matches. Looked up from germline, CDR1 is MNHNY and CDR2 is SVGAGI (reference sequence). The CDR3 is made up of 12 amino acids. Written as DNA, the CDR3 is TGTGCCAGCACCCGACAGGGGAATGAGCAGTTCTTC. Protein: CASTRQGNEQFF.

This clonotype was observed many times. V gene TRBV21-1 combines with J gene TRBJ2-4; no DNA check was done on the table's D call, TRBD1. TRBV21-1 counts as a pseudogene. The CDR3 totals 16 residues. The CDR3 loop is CASSKIFPLAKNIQYF. DNA of the CDR3: TGTGCCAGCAGCAAAATATTCCCCTTAGCCAAAAACATTCAGTACTTC.

This clonotype was picked up many times. J is TRBJ2-3 and V is TRBV5-4; 8 bases agree with TRBD2. The CDR3 consists of 17 residues. CDR1 SGHNT and CDR2 YYREEE come from the germline V gene (reference sequence). Losses at the gene ends were 1 base for V and 3 bases for J; bases not matched to a gene: 10. The CDR3 region is CASSLRKSGGPTDTQYF. The CDR3 DNA sequence: TGTGCCAGCAGCTTGAGAAAATCGGGAGGGCCGACAGATACGCAGTATTTT.

This clonotype was picked up many times. The chain recombines TRBV7-3 with TRBJ2-5, with a weak D call TRBD2 (5 bases). The CDR3 has 15 residues. The V gene lost 3 bases and the J gene lost 5 bases, with 16 bases spanning the gap. Germline CDR1 is SGHTA and CDR2 is FQGTGA. The CDR3 here is CASSFRVSGKETQYF. The CDR3 DNA is TGTGCCAGCAGCTTCCGGGTCTCGGGGAAGGAGACCCAGTACTTC.

The sample holds many counts of this clonotype. This sequence joins TRBV5-1 and TRBJ2-1, with TRBD2 matching over 7 bases. There are 16 residues in the CDR3. CDR1 is SGHRS and CDR2 is YFSETQ in the germline V gene. J gave up 5 bases and V 3 bases, and 11 bases lay outside the gene matches. CDR3 sequence reads: CASSYGGGSANNEQFF. The CDR3 DNA reads TGCGCCAGCAGCTACGGCGGCGGGAGTGCGAACAATGAGCAGTTCTTC.